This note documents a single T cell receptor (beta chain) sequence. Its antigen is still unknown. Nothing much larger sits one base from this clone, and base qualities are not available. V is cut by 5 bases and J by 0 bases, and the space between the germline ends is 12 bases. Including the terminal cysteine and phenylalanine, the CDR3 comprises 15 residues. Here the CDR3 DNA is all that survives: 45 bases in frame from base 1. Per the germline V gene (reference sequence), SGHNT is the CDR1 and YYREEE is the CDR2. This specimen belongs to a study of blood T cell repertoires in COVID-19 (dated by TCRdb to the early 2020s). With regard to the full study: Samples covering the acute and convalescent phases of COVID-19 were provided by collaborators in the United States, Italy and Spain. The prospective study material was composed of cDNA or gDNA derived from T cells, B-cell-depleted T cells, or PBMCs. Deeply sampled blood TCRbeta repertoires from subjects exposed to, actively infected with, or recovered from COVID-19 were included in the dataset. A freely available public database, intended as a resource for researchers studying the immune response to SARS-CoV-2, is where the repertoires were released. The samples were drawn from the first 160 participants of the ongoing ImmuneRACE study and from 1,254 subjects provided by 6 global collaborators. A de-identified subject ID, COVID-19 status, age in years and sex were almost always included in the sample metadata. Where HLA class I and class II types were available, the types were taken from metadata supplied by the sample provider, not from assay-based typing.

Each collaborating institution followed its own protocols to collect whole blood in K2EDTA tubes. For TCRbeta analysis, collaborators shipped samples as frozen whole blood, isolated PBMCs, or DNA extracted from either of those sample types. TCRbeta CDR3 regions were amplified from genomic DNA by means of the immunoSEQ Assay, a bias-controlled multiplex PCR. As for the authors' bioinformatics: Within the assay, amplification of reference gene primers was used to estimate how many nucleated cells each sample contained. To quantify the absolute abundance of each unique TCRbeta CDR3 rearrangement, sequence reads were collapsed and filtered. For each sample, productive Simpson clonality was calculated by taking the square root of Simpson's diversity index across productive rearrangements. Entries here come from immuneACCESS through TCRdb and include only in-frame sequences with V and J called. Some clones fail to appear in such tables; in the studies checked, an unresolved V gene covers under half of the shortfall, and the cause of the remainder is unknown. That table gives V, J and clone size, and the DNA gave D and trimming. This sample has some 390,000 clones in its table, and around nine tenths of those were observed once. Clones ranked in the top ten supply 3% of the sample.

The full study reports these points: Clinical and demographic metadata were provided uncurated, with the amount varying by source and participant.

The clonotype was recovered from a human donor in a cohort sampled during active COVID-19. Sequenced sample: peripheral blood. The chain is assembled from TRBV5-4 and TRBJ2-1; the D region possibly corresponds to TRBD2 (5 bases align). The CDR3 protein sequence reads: CASRRDRSSYNEQFF. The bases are TGTGCCAGCAGACGGGATCGAAGCTCCTACAATGAGCAGTTCTTC.